These 14 T cell receptor beta chains share one sample of origin, sequenced in a study of blood T cell repertoires in COVID-19 (dated by TCRdb to about 2020). The library was generated by the immunoSEQ multiplex PCR assay. TCRdb provides this immuneACCESS table in a form limited to in-frame rearrangements. Some clones are lacking; in checked studies, under half of them reflect an unresolved V gene, and why the rest are absent is not known. Recorded for this sample are about 210,000 clones; 70% to 90% of them occurred a single time. The ten biggest clones cover approximately 8% of the sample. The sequencing sample was made of peripheral blood. These receptors were obtained from a woman aged 50 to 65 with active or convalescent COVID-19.

The rearrangement uses TRBV7-6 and TRBJ2-5; TRBD1 might be the D (6 bases). Per the germline V gene, CDR1 is SGHVS and CDR2 is FNYEAQ. V was shortened by 1 base and J by 0 bases, with 9 bases between the two germline ends. The CDR3 extends over 15 amino acids. The CDR3 region is CASSLGGLNQETQYF. The CDR3 DNA sequence: TGTGCCAGCAGCTTAGGGGGGCTAAACCAAGAGACCCAGTACTTC.

The chain employs TRBV7-8 and TRBJ1-2, with 9 bases lining up with TRBD1. The CDR3 is 14 residues long. Looked up from germline, CDR1 is SGHVS and CDR2 is FQNEAQ. V lost 5 bases to trimming and J lost 2 bases; unmatched junction nucleotides: 3. DNA for the CDR3: TGTGCCAGCAGCCTGACAGGGGGGAACTATGGCTACACCTTC. Translation: CASSLTGGNYGYTF.

The chain carries TRBV6-5 and TRBJ2-5; possibly TRBD2 for D (5 bases). CDR1 MNHEY and CDR2 SVGAGI come from the germline V gene. The CDR3 is made up of 14 amino acids. V dropped 5 bases and J dropped 0 bases, with 10 bases sitting between them. The CDR3 spells CASSSGSDQETQYF. In nucleotides, the CDR3 is TGTGCCAGCAGTAGCGGTAGTGACCAAGAGACCCAGTACTTC.

The rearrangement links TRBV5-5 to TRBJ2-1; TRBD2 matches at 8 bases. Germline V gene lookup returns CDR1 SGHKS and CDR2 YYEKEE (reference sequence). With 4 bases clipped from V and 2 bases from J, the junction kept 8 bases outside the gene matches. The length of the CDR3 is 16 residues. This CDR3 is CASSRGGDPTYNEQFF. CDR3 nucleotides: TGTGCCAGCAGCCGGGGGGGTGACCCCACCTACAATGAGCAGTTCTTC.

This clone was seen repeatedly, ten times or more. The chain employs TRBV5-5 and TRBJ2-3; D unclear. Trimming pared 4 bases from V and 5 bases from J, leaving 11 bases between. The CDR3 covers 13 residues. Germline V gives CDR1 SGHKS, CDR2 YYEKEE (reference sequence). In DNA, the CDR3 is TGTGCCAGCAGCCCCCCCCGGGTAGATACGCAGTATTTT. Protein: CASSPPRVDTQYF.

CDR3 amino acids: CASSTGQQAKNIQYF. The CDR3 nucleotides are TGTGCCAGTAGTACTGGACAACAAGCCAAAAACATTCAGTACTTC. J is TRBJ2-4 and V is TRBV19; D is possibly TRBD1 (5 bases). CDR3 length: 15 residues. Germline V gene data show CDR1 as LNHDA and CDR2 as SQIVND (reference sequence). V was pared by 4 bases and J by 0 bases, with 10 bases between.

The chain is built from TRBV5-1 and TRBJ2-2, with 12 bases fitting TRBD1. The CDR3 has 16 amino acids. With 3 bases clipped from V and 5 bases from J, the junction kept 5 bases outside the gene matches. CDR1 is SGHRS and CDR2 is YFSETQ in the germline V gene. CDR3 nucleotides: TGCGCCAGCAGCTCGGGACAGGGGGCAGGTACCGGGGAGCTGTTTTTT. Its protein is CASSSGQGAGTGELFF.

This chain uses TRBV9 with TRBJ2-3; a possible D gene is TRBD2 (6 bases). V lost 0 bases and J 6 bases, leaving 14 bases between the germline ends. Germline CDR1 and CDR2: SGDLS and YYNGEE. CDR3 length: 15 residues. The CDR3 sequence: CASSVAMGGGDTQYF. The CDR3 DNA follows: TGTGCCAGCAGCGTAGCTATGGGTGGAGGGGATACGCAGTATTTT.

The J gene is TRBJ1-2, the V gene TRBV24-1, with TRBD1 matching 7 bases. Germline CDR1 is KGHDR and CDR2 is SFDVKD. This CDR3 is 15 amino acids long. The V segment lost 2 bases and the J segment 3 bases; nucleotides outside the gene matches: 5. Here the CDR3 reads CATSDSGRGDYGYTF. The CDR3 coding sequence is TGTGCCACCAGTGATTCGGGCAGGGGGGACTATGGCTACACCTTC.

This chain uses TRBV24-1 with TRBJ2-3; 7 bases are a match to TRBD2. The CDR3 extends over 15 amino acids. Germline V gene lookup returns CDR1 KGHDR and CDR2 SFDVKD. The ends lost 5 bases at V and 2 bases at J; junction bases unmatched: 6. As DNA, the CDR3 is TGTGCCACCAGTGGGGGAAGCGGGAACACAGATACGCAGTATTTT. Translating gives CATSGGSGNTDTQYF.

The CDR3 DNA is TGTGCCAGCAGATCCACAGGGGGCCCCTTGCAGTACGTC. Its protein product is CASRSTGGPLQYV. J is TRBJ2-7 and V is TRBV28, with TRBD1 matching over 9 bases. Germline assignment: CDR1 MDHEN and CDR2 SYDVKM. The CDR3 has 13 residues. J lost 9 bases, V lost 6 bases, and 9 bases had no gene match.

CDR3 bases: TGTGCCAGTAGTAGACGGGACAGCAACTATGGCTACACCTTC. Amino acid sequence: CASSRRDSNYGYTF. The genes are TRBV19 and TRBJ1-2; 7 positions agree with TRBD1. This CDR3 has 14 amino acids. In germline, CDR1 is LNHDA, CDR2 SQIVND (reference sequence). The junction had 4 bases not matched to a gene; V was cut back by 4 bases and J by 2 bases. The full variable domain, its missing parts supplied by reference TRBV19 and TRBJ1-2, is DGGITQSPKYLFRKEGQNVTLSCEQNLNHDAMYWYRQDPGQGLRLIYYSQIVNDFQKGDIAEGYSVSREKKESFPLTVTSAQKNPTAFYLCASSRRDSNYGYTFGSGTRLTVV.

The chain has TRBV5-4 and TRBJ2-7; no definite D call. CDR1 is SGHNT and CDR2 is YYREEE in the germline V gene (reference sequence). V lost 0 bases and J 5 bases, leaving 15 bases between the germline ends. The CDR3 runs to 15 residues. CDR3 DNA sequence: TGTGCCAGCAGCTTGGCGCCATCATCTAACCACGAGCAGTACGTC. Translating gives CASSLAPSSNHEQYV.

The rearrangement uses TRBV27 and TRBJ2-3; maybe TRBD2 (6 bases). The V end lost 3 bases, the J end lost 6 bases, and 13 bases lay between the germline ends. From germline, CDR1 is MNHEY and CDR2 SMNVEV (reference sequence). The CDR3 spans 14 residues. CDR3 bases: TGTGCCAGCAGTTTTAGGGACTCCACGGATACGCAGTATTTT. Residues: CASSFRDSTDTQYF.